This TCR beta chain was captured by sequencing in a study of cytomegalovirus exposure and HLA in healthy donors. The CDR3 totals 14 residues. The PCR made use of 60 Vbeta and 13 Jbeta primers. The repertoire was sequenced with immunoSEQ multiplex PCR; TCRdb's copy has only in-frame clones and lacks some. The sample lists almost 200,000 clones; about 76% were seen once. The sample was PBMCs. The sequence derives from a male donor in good health and CMV-seropositive. The gene calls are TRBV12-1 and TRBJ2-7; TRBD2, the table's D call, lacks a check against the DNA. TRBV12-1 is a pseudogene segment. CDR3 in amino acids: CASSSLAWGYEQYF. The DNA for the CDR3 is TGTGCCAGCAGCTCTCTAGCGTGGGGCTACGAGCAGTACTTC.